Listed below are T cell receptor beta chains from one sample, sequenced in a study of CD8+ T cells in alopecia areata. Sequenced by immunoSEQ multiplex PCR; TCRdb stores in-frame clones only, minus some. The sample has hundreds of thousands of clones, 58% seen once. The sample was CD4+ T cells sorted from blood, taken at week 24, from a patient treated with tofacitinib. These TCRs come from a human donor with alopecia areata. Both conserved end residues are part of each CDR3. Fields, in order: D gene, J gene, V gene, clone size, CDR3 DNA, CDR3 protein. The D gene is left open where the match is weak. Not every row has a clone size; where given, it reads once, few, many or a size class.

.	TRBJ2-7	TRBV4-1	.	TGCGCCAGCAGCCAAGTTGGGGGCCACCCCTACGAGCAGTACTTC	CASSQVGGHPYEQYF
TRBD2	TRBJ2-3	TRBV14	.	TGTGCCAGCAGAGAGGTTTGGACTAGCGGGGGGCTGGATACGCAGTATTTT	CASREVWTSGGLDTQYF
.	TRBJ1-2	TRBV18	once	TGTGCCAGCTCACCTGGTAAACAGTATGGCTACACCTTC	CASSPGKQYGYTF
.	TRBJ1-2	TRBV30	.	TGTGCCTGGAGTGAGGGAGGAACGAATTTTTATGGCTACACCTTC	CAWSEGGTNFYGYTF
.	TRBJ2-3	TRBV7-9	few	TGTGCCAGCAGCCCGAGGGGGACAAACACAGATACGCAGTATTTT	CASSPRGTNTDTQYF
TRBD2	TRBJ2-5	TRBV7-2	few	TGTGCCAGCAGCTTAGGGTTATTGGCGGGGGGTGCAGAGACCCAGTACTTC	CASSLGLLAGGAETQYF
TRBD1	TRBJ1-4	TRBV5-4	.	TGTGCCAGCAGCTTGGGGGGACAGGGAGATGAAAAACTGTTTTTT	CASSLGGQGDEKLFF
.	TRBJ1-2	TRBV4-1	few	TGCGCCAGCAGCCAAGAGTACAGGCCCTATGGCTACACCTTC	CASSQEYRPYGYTF
.	TRBJ2-7	TRBV7-9	.	TGTGCCAGCAGCCATAAGGACAACCCGCGCTACGAGCAGTACTTC	CASSHKDNPRYEQYF
.	TRBJ1-4	TRBV4-3	.	TGCGCCAGCAGCCAAGATTTAACAGAGAATGAAAAACTGTTTTTT	CASSQDLTENEKLFF
.	TRBJ2-1	TRBV19	.	TGTGCCAGTACCCCGAGCCGGGCCTACAATGAGCAGTTCTTC	CASTPSRAYNEQFF
.	TRBJ2-1	TRBV20-1	.	TGCAGTGCTTGGGGAAAGGTGCAGTTCTTC	CSAWGKVQFF
.	TRBJ2-5	TRBV30	.	TGTGCCTGGAGTGGTTCGGGCCAAGAGACCCAGTACTTC	CAWSGSGQETQYF
.	TRBJ2-5	TRBV28	.	TGTGCCAGCAACCGACAGAACCAAGAGACCCAGTACTTC	CASNRQNQETQYF
.	TRBJ1-1	TRBV27	.	TGTGCCAGCAGTCCCGACTGGCCCACTGAAGCTTTCTTT	CASSPDWPTEAFF
.	TRBJ2-7	TRBV7-9	.	TGTGCCAGCAGCTTAGGGGTCGCGGGGAAGCAGTACTTC	CASSLGVAGKQYF
.	TRBJ2-1	TRBV30	.	TGTGCCTGGAGTCGGCAGGGAAACAATGAGCAGTTCTTC	CAWSRQGNNEQFF
.	TRBJ1-5	TRBV2	.	TGTGCCAGCAGTGAAGGCAGGGTCAACAATCAGCCCCAGCATTTT	CASSEGRVNNQPQHF
.	TRBJ1-1	TRBV4-3	.	TGCGCCAGCAGCCAAAGCGGGGTGGGGACTGAAGCTTTCTTT	CASSQSGVGTEAFF
TRBD1	TRBJ1-1	TRBV30	.	TGTGCCTGGACAGTAACGACAGGGGACACTGAAGCTTTCTTT	CAWTVTTGDTEAFF
.	TRBJ2-6	TRBV4-2	few	TGTGCCAGCAGCCAAGATCCCTCAAGGACCGTCTCTGGGGCCAACGTCCTGACTTTC	CASSQDPSRTVSGANVLTF